The 14 T cell receptor beta chains below come from one sample, sequenced in a study of CD4+ T cells in melanoma. Only in-frame clones appear in the TCRdb table, and some are missing; sequencing was by immunoSEQ multiplex PCR. This table holds 14,000 to 15,000 clones, roughly two thirds found once. The sequenced sample was cells from a culture (not recorded whether cultured in vitro). The source of these receptors is a human donor with melanoma.

The V and J genes are TRBV13 and TRBJ2-6; possible D gene TRBD2, 5 bases. Germline V gene sequence: CDR1 PRHDT, CDR2 FYEKMQ (reference sequence). The ends were cut back, 8 bases at V and 1 base at J, with 6 bases in the middle. The CDR3 has 13 residues. Here the CDR3 reads CASGRSGANVLTF. Written as DNA, the CDR3 is TGTGCCAGCGGGAGATCTGGGGCCAACGTCCTGACTTTC.

The chain carries TRBV10-3 and TRBJ2-7; 7 positions match TRBD1. This CDR3 comprises 13 residues. V trimming: 6 bases; J trimming: 2 bases; junction bases outside the gene matches: 4. Germline CDR1 ENHRY, CDR2 SYGVKD. The CDR3 loop is CAIRDRFTYEQYF. The CDR3 region has the DNA TGTGCCATCAGGGACAGGTTTACCTACGAGCAGTACTTC.

The rearrangement uses TRBV4-1 and TRBJ1-2; D may be TRBD1 (6 bases). CDR1 MGHRA and CDR2 YSYEKL come from the germline V gene. V lost 4 bases and J lost 0, with 12 bases in between. This CDR3 is built from 15 residues. CDR3: CASSREDSANYGYTF. CDR3 nucleotide sequence: TGCGCCAGCAGCCGGGAGGACAGCGCTAACTATGGCTACACCTTC.

V is TRBV18 and J is TRBJ2-5; 8 bases fit TRBD2. Germline CDR1 KGHSH, CDR2 LQKENI. CDR3 size: 15 residues. The junction had 3 bases not matched to a gene; V was cut back by 3 bases and J by 0 bases. The CDR3 is CASSPNGGDQETQYF. Here the CDR3 DNA reads TGTGCCAGCTCACCCAACGGGGGGGACCAAGAGACCCAGTACTTC.

The J gene is TRBJ2-7, the V gene TRBV2; possibly TRBD1 for D (7 bases). The CDR3 spans 13 residues. V was cut by 6 bases and J by 0 bases, with 9 bases left in between. Germline V gene sequence: CDR1 SNHLY, CDR2 FYNNEI. CDR3 loop: CASRRDSSYEQYF. CDR3 in DNA: TGTGCCAGCAGGCGGGACAGCTCCTACGAGCAGTACTTC.

This chain uses TRBV19 with TRBJ1-4; D gene unclear. This CDR3 has 15 amino acids. V was trimmed by 2 bases and J by 1 base, leaving 8 bases between them. Per the germline V gene, CDR1 is LNHDA and CDR2 is SQIVND (reference sequence). This CDR3 is CASSISGRTNEKLFF. The CDR3 DNA sequence: TGTGCCAGTAGTATATCGGGGAGAACTAATGAAAAACTGTTTTTT.

CDR3 residues: CASSHRGNRATEAFF. The CDR3 bases are TGTGCCAGCAGCCATCGGGGGAATAGGGCCACTGAAGCTTTCTTT. The chain combines TRBV7-2 with TRBJ1-1; D may be TRBD1 (5 bases). There are 15 residues in the CDR3. Trimming stripped 5 bases from V and 4 bases from J, with 17 bases between. Germline assignment: CDR1 SGHTA and CDR2 FQGNSA.

The V gene is TRBV18, the J gene TRBJ1-1; 11 positions agree with TRBD1. J lost 4 bases, V lost 6 bases, and 7 bases had no gene match. Germline V gene data show CDR1 as KGHSH and CDR2 as LQKENI. The CDR3 contains 15 residues. CDR3 in amino acids: CASSGQGAPVTEAFF. DNA for the CDR3: TGTGCCAGCTCTGGACAGGGGGCTCCGGTCACTGAAGCTTTCTTT.

CDR3 bases: TGTGCCAGCAGCTTAGCCCCTAGCGGGGGGATAAAAGAGACCCAGTACTTC. Translation gives CASSLAPSGGIKETQYF. The V and J genes are TRBV11-2 and TRBJ2-5; TRBD2 agrees at 11 bases. The CDR3 contains 17 residues. The ends lost 1 base at V and 3 bases at J; junction bases unmatched: 7. Germline CDR1 and CDR2: SGHAT and FQNNGV.

The chain uses TRBV7-2 and TRBJ1-2; a weak D match, TRBD1 (6 bases). There are 14 residues in the CDR3. The germline V gene has CDR1 SGHTA and CDR2 FQGNSA. The ends were cut back, 5 bases at V and 8 bases at J, with 18 bases in the middle. The CDR3 region is CASSPSLWGRGYTF. CDR3 bases: TGTGCCAGCAGCCCATCTTTATGGGGGCGCGGCTACACCTTC. Using reference TRBV7-2 and TRBJ1-2 for the parts outside the CDR3, the full variable domain is GAGVSQSPSNKVTEKGKDVELRCDPISGHTALYWYRQSLGQGLEFLIYFQGNSAPDKSGLPSDRFSAERTGGSVSTLTIQRTQQEDSAVYLCASSPSLWGRGYTFGSGTRLTVV.

The rearrangement joins TRBV7-9 to TRBJ2-2, with D perhaps TRBD1 (5 bases). CDR3 size: 16 residues. V lost 1 base to trimming and J lost 3 bases, with 12 bases between them. Germline V gene sequence: CDR1 SEHNR, CDR2 FQNEAQ (reference sequence). CDR3 nucleotide sequence: TGTGCCAGCAGCTTAGACGGCGAAGGGGACACCGGGGAGCTGTTTTTT. It yields the protein CASSLDGEGDTGELFF.

V is TRBV7-9 and J is TRBJ2-7, with 7 positions matching TRBD1. V shed 5 bases, J shed 5 bases, and the junction held 3 bases outside the gene matches. The CDR3 covers 12 residues. Germline values: CDR1 SEHNR, CDR2 FQNEAQ (reference sequence). The CDR3 here is CASSETGDEQYF. In nucleotides, the CDR3 is TGTGCCAGCAGCGAAACAGGGGACGAGCAGTACTTC.

This rearrangement joins TRBV6-6 to TRBJ2-1; no definite D call. The CDR3 has 12 residues. V lost 7 bases and J lost 7, with 11 bases in between. From germline, CDR1 is MNHNY and CDR2 SVGAGI (reference sequence). CDR3 sequence: CASTNGLNEQFF. The CDR3 DNA sequence: TGTGCCAGCACCAATGGGCTAAATGAGCAGTTCTTC.

The chain is built from TRBV7-3 and TRBJ2-1; 9 bases map to TRBD2. CDR3 size: 15 residues. The V segment lost 2 bases and the J segment 9 bases; nucleotides outside the gene matches: 8. Germline V gene sequence: CDR1 SGHTA, CDR2 FQGTGA. CDR3 in DNA: TGTGCCAGCAGCTTAGGGGCGGGGGGGCCTGTTGAGCAGTTCTTC. Its translation: CASSLGAGGPVEQFF.